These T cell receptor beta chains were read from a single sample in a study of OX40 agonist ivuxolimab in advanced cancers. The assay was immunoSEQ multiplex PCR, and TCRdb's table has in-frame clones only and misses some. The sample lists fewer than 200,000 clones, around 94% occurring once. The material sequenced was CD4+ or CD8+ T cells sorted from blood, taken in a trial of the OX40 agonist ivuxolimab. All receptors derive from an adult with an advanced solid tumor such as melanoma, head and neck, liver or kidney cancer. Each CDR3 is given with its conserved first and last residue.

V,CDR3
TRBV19,CASSIKAGRNTGELFF
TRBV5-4,CASSLFGTSGSYEQYF
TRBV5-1,CASSVTGGESYEQYF
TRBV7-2,CASSLDGGAGYTEAFF
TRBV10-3,CAISVGPGQGNYNEQFF
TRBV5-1,CASSRQNSYEQYF
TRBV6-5,CASGGNEKLFF
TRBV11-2,CASSFFETQYF
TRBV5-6,CASSLEGRDSYNEQFF
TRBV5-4,CASSLMGTMGGYTF
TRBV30,CAWSVGLVYGYTF
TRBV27,CASSRQETTEAFF
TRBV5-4,CASSPAGQGLNTEAFF
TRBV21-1,CASSRGQGRGNTIYF
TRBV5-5,CASSFGTSGFYEQYF
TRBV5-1,CASSGGASGYNEQFF
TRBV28,CASSSQREGRLGTDTQYF
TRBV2,CASSESGGLSTQYF
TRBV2,CASGVGSSYNEQFF
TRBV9,CASSVGVKGQAFF
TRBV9,CASSAPGRSETQYF
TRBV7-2,CASSLTRVFDEQYF
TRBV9,CASSSTGTGANYNEQFF
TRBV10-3,CAISDTGRRQNYGYTF
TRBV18,CASSLAPGTGDYEQYF
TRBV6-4,CASSDQGNTEAFF
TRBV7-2,CASSSGTGGYQPQHF
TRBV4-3,CASSQELAREQYF
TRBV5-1,CASSLGGQGIYEQYF
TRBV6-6,CASSKGLVGGAAFF
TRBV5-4,CASSLGRGLGSDTQYF
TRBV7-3,CASGAGATDTQYF
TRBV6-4,CASSPDTNNEQFF
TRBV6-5,CATRRGQGGYTF
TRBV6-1,CASSRDRVSYEQYF
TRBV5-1,CASSLTGGYTYEQYF